The 5 T cell receptor beta chains presented below share a single source sample, sequenced in a study of response to subunit inactivated influenza vaccine. TCRdb reprocessed the RT-PCR reads with MiXCR, giving one entry per CDR3 protein. This table has around 480,000 distinct CDR3 sequences, approximately 11% appearing once. The sample here was PBMCs from blood, taken roughly 45 days after vaccination. The origin of the receptors is a man between 45 and 60 years old who received an inactivated influenza vaccine.

The sample holds many counts of this clonotype. V is TRBV4-2 and J is TRBJ2-7; tentative D call: TRBD2 (5 bases). CDR1 is LGHNA and CDR2 is YNFKEQ in the germline V gene. This CDR3 spans 17 amino acids. V was trimmed by 0 bases and J by 4 bases, leaving 19 bases between them. CDR3 amino acids: CASSQDHGGHKAYEQYF. CDR3 DNA: TGTGCCAGCAGCCAAGATCATGGCGGGCATAAGGCGTACGAGCAGTACTTC.

This clonotype has more than one count but fewer than ten. The chain employs TRBV5-5 and TRBJ1-5, with D perhaps TRBD1 (6 bases). The CDR3 sequence is 15 residues long. Trimming took 4 bases from V and 0 from J, leaving 11 bases between them. Germline lookup yields CDR1 SGHKS and CDR2 YYEKEE (reference sequence). The CDR3: CASSPMTGSNQPQHF. The CDR3 DNA is TGTGCCAGCAGCCCGATGACAGGTAGCAATCAGCCCCAGCATTTT.

V usage is TRBV20-1 and J usage is TRBJ1-6, with D unclear. The germline gives CDR1 DFQATT, CDR2 SNEGSKA (reference sequence). Trimming removed 2 bases at V and 4 bases at J, with 3 bases between. This CDR3 region has 12 residues. Written as DNA, the CDR3 is TGCAGTGCTAGAACTTATAATTCACCCCTCCACTTT. It specifies CSARTYNSPLHF.

This clonotype was picked up a small number of times. The chain uses TRBV6-1 and TRBJ2-5; a possible D gene is TRBD1 (6 bases). Germline V lookup: CDR1 MNHNS, CDR2 SASEGT. Between the trimmed V and J ends, which lost 2 bases and 4 bases, there was a span of 11 bases. The CDR3 covers 14 residues. CDR3 nucleotide sequence: TGTGCCAGCAGTGAATCGGTCAGGGGAGAGACCCAGTACTTC. It encodes CASSESVRGETQYF.

Ten or more counts support this clonotype. In DNA, the CDR3 is TGCAGCGTTTCTGTATCCGTGAACACTGAAGCTTTCTTT. This translates into CSVSVSVNTEAFF. The rearrangement uses TRBV29-1 and TRBJ1-1; D is unresolved. Germline-derived CDR1 and CDR2 are SQVTM and ANQGSEA. V shed 5 bases and J shed 0 bases, with 10 bases lying between them. The CDR3 extends over 13 amino acids.